The 8 T cell receptor beta chains below come from one sample, sequenced in a study of OX40 agonist ivuxolimab in advanced cancers. The protocol was immunoSEQ multiplex PCR, while the TCRdb copy is restricted to in-frame clones and leaves out a portion. This sample carries around 67,000 clones, 80% to 90% of them seen once, and the ten largest clones take approximately 2.4%. The specimen comprised CD4+ or CD8+ T cells sorted from blood, sampled in a trial of the OX40 agonist ivuxolimab. Receptors originate from an adult with an advanced solid tumor such as melanoma, head and neck, liver or kidney cancer.

The chain joins TRBV9 to TRBJ1-1; D is unresolved. Trimming pared 4 bases from V and 6 bases from J, leaving 16 bases between. Looked up from germline, CDR1 is SGDLS and CDR2 is YYNGEE. The CDR3 consists of 14 residues. CDR3 in amino acids: CASSSQVDGPEAFF. The CDR3 coding sequence is TGTGCCAGCAGCTCCCAGGTAGACGGTCCTGAAGCTTTCTTT.

V gene TRBV5-5 combines with J gene TRBJ1-3; D gene unclear. Germline values: CDR1 SGHKS, CDR2 YYEKEE (reference sequence). The CDR3 totals 15 residues. With 0 bases removed from V and 0 bases from J, the gap between germline ends came to 7 bases. CDR3 residues: CASSLADNSGNTIYF. CDR3 nucleotide sequence: TGTGCCAGCAGCTTGGCCGACAACTCTGGAAACACCATATATTTT. Drawing the rest from reference TRBV5-5 and TRBJ1-3, the complete variable domain is DAGVTQSPTHLIKTRGQQVTLRCSPISGHKSVSWYQQVLGQGPQFIFQYYEKEERGRGNFPDRFSARQFPNYSSELNVNALLLGDSALYLCASSLADNSGNTIYFGEGSWLTVV.

The chain uses TRBV7-6 and TRBJ1-1; D perhaps matches TRBD1 (6 bases). The CDR3 sequence is 12 residues long. Trimming pared 5 bases from V and 5 bases from J, leaving 9 bases between. The germline gives CDR1 SGHVS, CDR2 FNYEAQ. The CDR3 protein is CASSKDRTEAFF. The DNA for the CDR3 is TGTGCCAGCAGCAAAGACAGGACTGAAGCTTTCTTT.

The chain has TRBV5-6 and TRBJ1-1, with a weak D call TRBD1 (5 bases). Germline CDR1 SGHDT, CDR2 YYEEEE. The CDR3 contains 12 residues. Trimming pared 4 bases from V and 7 bases from J, leaving 11 bases between. Here the CDR3 reads CASSRSTVEAFF. CDR3 nucleotides: TGTGCCAGCAGCCGATCGACAGTTGAAGCTTTCTTT. The complete variable domain, with remaining parts taken from reference TRBV5-6 and TRBJ1-1, reads DAGVTQSPTHLIKTRGQQVTLRCSPKSGHDTVSWYQQALGQGPQFIFQYYEEEERQRGNFPDRFSGHQFPNYSSELNVNALLLGDSALYLCASSRSTVEAFFGQGTRLTVV.

V gene TRBV4-3 combines with J gene TRBJ2-2, with 12 bases lining up with TRBD2. The V segment lost 3 bases and the J segment 6 bases; nucleotides outside the gene matches: 8. CDR3 length: 17 residues. From germline, CDR1 is LGHNA and CDR2 YSLEER. CDR3 protein: CASSHGGTSGWAGELFF. The DNA of the CDR3 is TGCGCCAGCAGCCACGGTGGGACTAGCGGGTGGGCCGGGGAGCTGTTTTTT.

The chain employs TRBV7-2 and TRBJ2-2, with D tentatively TRBD2 (6 bases). The CDR3 loop spans 16 amino acids. Germline loops: CDR1 SGHTA, CDR2 FQGNSA. V was cut by 6 bases and J by 3 bases, with 17 bases left in between. The CDR3: CASRSRDLGYTGELFF. CDR3 coding DNA: TGTGCCAGCAGGTCCCGGGACTTGGGGTACACCGGGGAGCTGTTTTTT.

This clone was observed a few times. This chain connects TRBV2 to TRBJ1-5; D is unresolved. Germline V gene data show CDR1 as SNHLY and CDR2 as FYNNEI. This CDR3 comprises 15 residues. Trimming left V 7 bases short and J 2 bases short, with 15 bases between. CDR3 DNA sequence: TGTGCCAGCAATTACGGGCTTATTGGCAATCAGCCCCAGCATTTT. It yields the protein CASNYGLIGNQPQHF. Full variable domain (rest looked up from reference TRBV2 and TRBJ1-5): EPEVTQTPSHQVTQMGQEVILRCVPISNHLYFYWYRQILGQKVEFLVSFYNNEISEKSEIFDDQFSVERPDGSNFTLKIRSTKLEDSAMYFCASNYGLIGNQPQHFGDGTRLSIL.

This sequence joins TRBV27 and TRBJ2-7; D is undetermined. Germline V gene sequence: CDR1 MNHEY, CDR2 SMNVEV (reference sequence). With 1 base removed from V and 2 bases from J, the gap between germline ends came to 15 bases. The CDR3 totals 16 residues. The CDR3 is CASSLLGRKGPYEQYF. The CDR3 coding sequence is TGTGCCAGCAGTTTATTAGGTCGTAAGGGTCCCTACGAGCAGTACTTC.